These 17 T cell receptor beta chains were sequenced from one sample in a study of T cells in Graves' hyperthyroidism and ophthalmopathy. TCR beta CDR3 regions were amplified from RNA. Initially, a first-round RT-PCR of the TCR CDR3 employed the HTBI primer set. In TCRdb, the multiplex PCR reads were re-called with MiXCR into one record per CDR3 protein. The sample has about 420,000 distinct CDR3 sequences; more than 15% are singletons. The source material was blood. All receptors come from a woman between 18 and 30 years old with Graves' hyperthyroidism.

The chain couples TRBV5-5 to TRBJ2-1; weak D call: TRBD2 (6 bases). V lost 0 bases to trimming and J lost 5 bases, with 12 bases between them. CDR3 length: 15 amino acids. CDR1 and CDR2 (germline): SGHKS, YYEKEE (reference sequence). CDR3: CASSLALALHNEQFF. The CDR3 nucleotides read TGTGCCAGCAGCTTGGCACTAGCTTTGCACAATGAGCAGTTCTTC.

The rearrangement links TRBV25-1 to TRBJ1-1; D possibly corresponds to TRBD1 (5 bases). Germline V lookup: CDR1 MGHDK, CDR2 SYGVNS. Deletions cut 2 bases from V and 1 base from J, with 17 bases between. The CDR3 is 17 amino acids. CDR3 sequence (DNA): TGTGCCAGCAGTGAAATGGGCCGGGGCAGGGCGAACACTGAAGCTTTCTTT. Translation gives CASSEMGRGRANTEAFF.

This clonotype was picked up one time. This may stem from a read error, because a much larger clone lies one nucleotide away. This chain uses TRBV3-1 with TRBJ2-3, with D hard to call. There are 16 residues in the CDR3. Germline V gene lookup returns CDR1 LGHDT and CDR2 YNNKEL (reference sequence). The CDR3 nucleotides are TGTGCCAGCGGCCAATTCGATACCAGAAGCACAGATACGCAGTATTTT. It specifies CASGQFDTRSTDTQYF.

V usage is TRBV24-1 and J usage is TRBJ2-1; 8 bases fit TRBD1. Germline lookup yields CDR1 KGHDR and CDR2 SFDVKD. The CDR3 is 16 residues long. Trimming cost V 4 bases and J 2 bases; bases outside gene matches: 6. Here the CDR3 reads CATSDPGQGAYNEQFF. DNA of the CDR3: TGTGCCACCAGTGACCCCGGACAGGGAGCCTACAATGAGCAGTTCTTC.

This clonotype has a count of ten or more. The V gene is TRBV10-2, the J gene TRBJ2-7; D call uncertain. From germline, CDR1 is WSHSY and CDR2 SAAADI. CDR3 length equals 16 residues. V dropped 0 bases and J dropped 0 bases, with 12 bases sitting between them. The CDR3 DNA reads TGCGCCAGCAGTGAGTCTAAGCACCAGAGCTCCTACGAGCAGTACTTC. Protein: CASSESKHQSSYEQYF.

This clonotype was found many times. This chain links TRBV20-1 with TRBJ2-3; the match to TRBD2 covers 15 bases. This CDR3 comprises 16 residues. Germline V CDR1 and CDR2: DFQATT, SNEGSKA (reference sequence). Trimming cost V 2 bases and J 5 bases; bases outside gene matches: 5. CDR3 nucleotides: TGCAGTGCTAGACGGACTAGCGGGGGGGCAGGAGATACGCAGTATTTT. Protein sequence: CSARRTSGGAGDTQYF.

V gene TRBV29-1 combines with J gene TRBJ2-1; a weak D match, TRBD2 (5 bases). The V end lost 4 bases, the J end lost 5 bases, and 15 bases lay between the germline ends. CDR1 and CDR2 (germline): SQVTM, ANQGSEA. The CDR3 runs to 14 residues. CDR3 DNA sequence: TGCAGCGTTGGTAGCGTTGGTCACAACAATGAGCAGTTCTTC. It yields the protein CSVGSVGHNNEQFF.

The sample holds many counts of this clonotype. This chain uses TRBV6-1 with TRBJ2-7; 7 nucleotides match TRBD1. CDR3 length equals 15 residues. From germline, CDR1 is MNHNS and CDR2 SASEGT. V gave up 6 bases and J gave up 2 bases; unmatched junction bases: 10. In DNA, the CDR3 is TGTGCCAGCAGACTCTGGACAGGAAGCACCTACGAGCAGTACTTC. This codes for CASRLWTGSTYEQYF.

This sequence joins TRBV6-1 and TRBJ1-5, with a tentative D call TRBD1 (5 bases). V was pared by 5 bases and J by 11 bases, with 16 bases between. This CDR3 comprises 13 residues. Germline assignment: CDR1 MNHNS and CDR2 SASEGT. As DNA, the CDR3 is TGTGCCAGCAGTTACCAGGGCGCCGGGGCCCAGCATTTT. Translation gives CASSYQGAGAQHF.

A few counts support this clonotype. The chain is built from TRBV12-3 or TRBV12-4 and TRBJ1-1; D is possibly TRBD1 (6 bases). Trimming cost V 1 base and J 0 bases, with 12 bases left between them. The CDR3 consists of 16 residues. CDR3 loop: CASSLVAGQMNTEAFF. The CDR3 DNA reads as TGTGCCAGCAGTTTAGTGGCCGGACAGATGAACACTGAAGCTTTCTTT.

This clonotype has at least ten counts. The chain joins TRBV20-1 to TRBJ1-5; D gene uncertain. V lost 4 bases to trimming and J lost 3 bases, with 10 bases between them. This CDR3 contains 13 residues. Germline CDR1 is DFQATT and CDR2 is SNEGSKA (reference sequence). CDR3 in DNA: TGCAGTGCTAAGCAGCACTACAATCAGCCCCAGCATTTT. Protein sequence: CSAKQHYNQPQHF.

As DNA, the CDR3 is TGCAGTGCTAAACCGGGCCTCAATCAGCCCCAGCATTTT. Translation: CSAKPGLNQPQHF. V and J are TRBV20-1 and TRBJ1-5, with no clear D. The germline CDR1 and CDR2 sequences are DFQATT and SNEGSKA (reference sequence). V was cut by 4 bases and J by 3 bases, with 10 bases left in between. This CDR3 has 13 amino acids.

This chain links TRBV19 with TRBJ2-1; 7 nucleotides line up with TRBD2. The CDR3 runs 16 residues. CDR1 and CDR2 from the germline V gene are LNHDA and SQIVND (reference sequence). Germline trimming cut 1 base from V and 2 bases from J; bases unmatched to any gene: 5. CDR3 bases: TGTGCCAGTAGTATAGTTGCGGGGGTAACCTACAATGAGCAGTTCTTC. Amino acid sequence: CASSIVAGVTYNEQFF. The whole variable domain, filled in from reference TRBV19 and TRBJ2-1, reads DGGITQSPKYLFRKEGQNVTLSCEQNLNHDAMYWYRQDPGQGLRLIYYSQIVNDFQKGDIAEGYSVSREKKESFPLTVTSAQKNPTAFYLCASSIVAGVTYNEQFFGPGTRLTVL.

The V gene is TRBV28, the J gene TRBJ2-6; no firm D call. Germline V gene lookup returns CDR1 MDHEN and CDR2 SYDVKM. This CDR3 spans 15 amino acids. Trimming removed 5 bases at V and 0 bases at J, with 8 bases between. Written as DNA, the CDR3 is TGTGCCAGCAGTACGAGCTTCTCTGGGGCCAACGTCCTGACTTTC. Protein product: CASSTSFSGANVLTF.

The table lists this clonotype with many counts. The chain is built from TRBV28 and TRBJ2-7; TRBD1 agrees at 8 bases. This CDR3 contains 14 residues. J gave up 3 bases and V 6 bases, and 7 bases lay outside the gene matches. From germline, CDR1 is MDHEN and CDR2 SYDVKM. This CDR3 is CASSRQGNGYEQYF. The CDR3 DNA sequence: TGTGCCAGCAGCAGACAGGGGAACGGCTACGAGCAGTACTTC.

This clonotype was counted ten times or more. This sequence joins TRBV20-1 and TRBJ2-5; D is undetermined. This CDR3 is 10 amino acids long. Germline lookup yields CDR1 DFQATT and CDR2 SNEGSKA (reference sequence). V dropped 8 bases and J dropped 2 bases, with 6 bases sitting between them. Written as DNA, the CDR3 is TGCAGTCCCTTACAAGAGACCCAGTACTTC. Amino acid sequence: CSPLQETQYF.

The sample holds a few counts of this clonotype. The gene calls are TRBV2 and TRBJ2-5, with 7 bases aligning to TRBD2. This CDR3 has 15 amino acids. Germline CDR1 SNHLY, CDR2 FYNNEI. The V segment lost 5 bases and the J segment 0 bases; nucleotides outside the gene matches: 6. In nucleotides, the CDR3 is TGTGCCAGCAGTCCGGGACTACCATACCAAGAGACCCAGTACTTC. Amino acids: CASSPGLPYQETQYF. The whole variable domain, remainder taken from reference TRBV2 and TRBJ2-5, is EPEVTQTPSHQVTQMGQEVILRCVPISNHLYFYWYRQILGQKVEFLVSFYNNEISEKSEIFDDQFSVERPDGSNFTLKIRSTKLEDSAMYFCASSPGLPYQETQYFGPGTRLLVL.